The TCR beta chain described here comes from a study of patients and donors after allogeneic stem cell transplantation. This clonotype was observed many times. J gave up 3 bases and V 5 bases, and 0 bases lay outside the gene matches. Germline CDR1 reads KGHDR; CDR2 reads SFDVKD. The CDR3 covers 13 residues. TCRdb fed the RT-PCR reads into MiXCR, producing one record per CDR3 protein. The sample comprises roughly 880,000 distinct CDR3 sequences, roughly 18% of which are singletons, and under 6.5% rests with the top ten. This TCR came from a human donor who was either an allogeneic HSCT recipient or a stem cell or donor lymphocyte infusion donor (not recorded which). It is not recorded whose cells these are; they may come from a transplant donor. This chain uses TRBV24-1 with TRBJ2-7; 10 bases line up with TRBD2. Sequencing was done on a sample of blood, either unsorted or a sorted T cell fraction (not recorded which). The CDR3 protein is CATSASGSYEQYF. In nucleotides, the CDR3 is TGTGCCACCAGTGCTAGCGGGAGCTACGAGCAGTACTTC.